The 5 T cell receptor beta chains reported below all come from one sample, sequenced in a study of vaccination effects on CD4 cells after COVID-19. Their antigens are not known. Antigen-specific CD4+ T cells were first expanded with viral peptide pools by the ViraFEST assay and only then sequenced. It was after nine to ten days of culture that CD4+ T cells were isolated. By PCR, the person was confirmed to have had SARS-CoV-2 infection between March and December 2020. Either the BNT162b2 or mRNA-1273 vaccine was given to participants in two doses. The method was immunoSEQ multiplex PCR; TCRdb's version includes in-frame clones alone and lacks a portion of them. The table has 14,000 or so clones, 78% seen once; the top ten hold around 28%. Here the sequenced sample was CD4+ T cells from PBMCs cultured with HCoV-NL63 spike peptides, taken after COVID-19 vaccination. All receptors come from a human donor who had a prior SARS-CoV-2 infection.

The CDR3 region is CASSFRRLTGDYGYTF. As DNA, the CDR3 is TGTGCCAGCAGCTTTCGTCGGTTGACAGGCGACTATGGCTACACCTTC. The rearrangement links TRBV5-5 to TRBJ1-2; tentatively, D is TRBD1 (6 bases). Trimming stripped 2 bases from V and 3 bases from J, with 17 bases between. There are 16 residues in the CDR3. CDR1 is SGHKS and CDR2 is YYEKEE in the germline V gene (reference sequence).

The count of this clone is one. CDR3 sequence: CASTQGRYGYTF. CDR3 bases: TGTGCCAGCACGCAGGGTCGGTATGGCTACACCTTC. The chain joins TRBV2 to TRBJ1-2; tentative D call: TRBD1 (5 bases). The CDR3 has 12 residues. V gave up 7 bases and J gave up 5 bases, with 11 bases separating them. Germline V lookup: CDR1 SNHLY, CDR2 FYNNEI.

The chain links TRBV2 to TRBJ2-2; possibly TRBD1 for D (6 bases). Trimming removed 7 bases from V and 4 bases from J, with 13 bases in between. This CDR3 is 14 amino acids long. Germline V gene sequence: CDR1 SNHLY, CDR2 FYNNEI. For the CDR3, the DNA is TGTGCCAGCAAATCCGGGACAACCACCGGGGAGCTGTTTTTT. It encodes CASKSGTTTGELFF.

The V gene is TRBV5-5, the J gene TRBJ2-7; D remains unclear. This CDR3 region has 14 residues. V was cut by 4 bases and J by 1 base, with 12 bases left in between. The germline V gene encodes CDR1 SGHKS and CDR2 YYEKEE (reference sequence). This CDR3 reads CASSMVGRSYEQYF. CDR3 nucleotides: TGTGCCAGCAGCATGGTGGGTCGTTCCTACGAGCAGTACTTC. Looking up the rest from reference TRBV5-5 and TRBJ2-7 gives the full variable domain: DAGVTQSPTHLIKTRGQQVTLRCSPISGHKSVSWYQQVLGQGPQFIFQYYEKEERGRGNFPDRFSARQFPNYSSELNVNALLLGDSALYLCASSMVGRSYEQYFGPGTRLTVT.

The DNA of the CDR3 is TGCAGTGCTAGTATAGCGGGAGGGCCCGACGAGCAGTACTTC. Translation gives CSASIAGGPDEQYF. The J gene is TRBJ2-7, the V gene TRBV20-1; 11 bases align to TRBD2. The germline CDR1 and CDR2 sequences are DFQATT and SNEGSKA (reference sequence). This CDR3 contains 14 residues. V lost 3 bases and J lost 5; bases outside the gene matches: 6.